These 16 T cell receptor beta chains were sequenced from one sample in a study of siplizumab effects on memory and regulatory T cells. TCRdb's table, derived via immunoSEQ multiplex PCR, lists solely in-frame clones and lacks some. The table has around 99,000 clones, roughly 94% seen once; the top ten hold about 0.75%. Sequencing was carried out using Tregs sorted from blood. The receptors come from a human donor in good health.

In DNA, the CDR3 is TGCAGCGCCACAGGGTTAGCTAACTATGGCTACACCTTC. This codes for CSATGLANYGYTF. The rearrangement uses TRBV29-1 and TRBJ1-2, with D perhaps matching TRBD1 (6 bases). V shed 7 bases and J shed 0 bases, with 12 bases lying between them. CDR3 length equals 13 residues. The germline V gene encodes CDR1 SQVTM and CDR2 ANQGSEA.

The CDR3 protein is CASKDRGYEQYF. The CDR3 bases are TGTGCCAGCAAAGACAGGGGTTACGAGCAGTACTTC. The chain combines TRBV27 with TRBJ2-7; 8 bases agree with TRBD1. This CDR3 is 12 amino acids long. Germline CDR1 MNHEY, CDR2 SMNVEV (reference sequence). J was trimmed by 4 bases and V by 7 bases; bases with no gene match: 3.

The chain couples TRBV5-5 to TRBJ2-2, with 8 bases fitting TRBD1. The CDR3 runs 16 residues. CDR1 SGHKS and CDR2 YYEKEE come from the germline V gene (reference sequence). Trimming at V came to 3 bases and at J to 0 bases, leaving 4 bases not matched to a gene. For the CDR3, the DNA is TGTGCCAGCAGCTCCCGGACAGGGACGAACACCGGGGAGCTGTTTTTT. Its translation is CASSSRTGTNTGELFF.

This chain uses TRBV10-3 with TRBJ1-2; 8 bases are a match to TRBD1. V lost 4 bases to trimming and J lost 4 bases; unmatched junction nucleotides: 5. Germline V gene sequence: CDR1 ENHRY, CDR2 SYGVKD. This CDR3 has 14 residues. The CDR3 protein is CAISGTGGSYGYTF. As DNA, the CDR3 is TGTGCCATCAGTGGAACAGGGGGGAGCTATGGCTACACCTTC.

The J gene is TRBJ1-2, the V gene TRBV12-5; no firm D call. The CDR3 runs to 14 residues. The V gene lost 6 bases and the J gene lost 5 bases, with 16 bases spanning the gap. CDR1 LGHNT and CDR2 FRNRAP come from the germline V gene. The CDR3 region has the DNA TGTGCTAGTGGCTCCGGGATCCCCTCGTATGGCTACACCTTC. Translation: CASGSGIPSYGYTF.

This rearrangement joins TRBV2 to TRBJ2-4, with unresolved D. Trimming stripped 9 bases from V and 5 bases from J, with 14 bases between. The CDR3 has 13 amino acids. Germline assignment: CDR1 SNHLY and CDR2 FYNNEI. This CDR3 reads CASIHPGENIQYF. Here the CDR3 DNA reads TGTGCCAGTATTCACCCCGGCGAAAACATTCAGTACTTC.

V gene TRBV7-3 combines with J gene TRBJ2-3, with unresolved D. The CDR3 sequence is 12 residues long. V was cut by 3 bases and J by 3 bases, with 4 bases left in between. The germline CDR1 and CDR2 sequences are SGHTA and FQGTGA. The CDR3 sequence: CASSFQTDTQYF. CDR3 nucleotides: TGTGCCAGCAGCTTTCAAACAGATACGCAGTATTTT.

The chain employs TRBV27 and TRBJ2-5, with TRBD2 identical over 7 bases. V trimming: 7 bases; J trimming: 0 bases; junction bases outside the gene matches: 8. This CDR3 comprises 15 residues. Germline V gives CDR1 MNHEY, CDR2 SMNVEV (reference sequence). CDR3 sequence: CASNGGSVDQETQYF. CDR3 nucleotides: TGTGCCAGCAATGGCGGGAGTGTCGACCAAGAGACCCAGTACTTC.

CDR3 region: CASSLGDRKNTEAFF. In DNA form, the CDR3 reads TGTGCCAGCAGCTTAGGCGACAGGAAGAACACTGAAGCTTTCTTT. V gene TRBV7-9 combines with J gene TRBJ1-1; D might be TRBD1 (6 bases). V was clipped by 1 base and J by 1 base, with 10 bases between them. Germline V gene data show CDR1 as SEHNR and CDR2 as FQNEAQ (reference sequence). CDR3 size: 15 residues.

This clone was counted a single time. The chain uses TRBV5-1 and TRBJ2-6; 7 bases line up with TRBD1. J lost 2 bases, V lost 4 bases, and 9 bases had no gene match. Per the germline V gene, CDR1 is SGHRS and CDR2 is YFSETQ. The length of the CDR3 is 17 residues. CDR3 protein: CASSPTTGFAGANVLTF. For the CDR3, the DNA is TGCGCCAGCAGCCCTACGACAGGGTTCGCTGGGGCCAACGTCCTGACTTTC.

The CDR3 protein is CASSAWRRSSYEQYF. The CDR3 nucleotides are TGTGCCAGCAGTGCATGGCGGAGAAGCTCCTACGAGCAGTACTTC. The V call is TRBV2, the J call TRBJ2-7; D is undetermined. The V gene's germline CDR1 is SNHLY and CDR2 FYNNEI. The CDR3 has 15 residues. V was cut by 4 bases and J by 0 bases, with 13 bases left in between.

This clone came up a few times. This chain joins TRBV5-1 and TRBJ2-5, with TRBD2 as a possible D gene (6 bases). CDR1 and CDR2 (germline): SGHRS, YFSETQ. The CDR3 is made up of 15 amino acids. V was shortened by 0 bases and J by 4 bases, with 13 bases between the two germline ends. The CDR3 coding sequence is TGCGCCAGCAGCTTGGGTCGTCGGGAGCCAGAGACCCAGTACTTC. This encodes CASSLGRREPETQYF.

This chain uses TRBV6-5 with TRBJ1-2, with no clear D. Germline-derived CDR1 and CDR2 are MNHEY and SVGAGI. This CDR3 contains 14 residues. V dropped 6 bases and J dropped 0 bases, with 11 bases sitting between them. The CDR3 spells CASSPRGSNYGYTF. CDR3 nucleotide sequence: TGTGCCAGCAGCCCCCGCGGGTCTAACTATGGCTACACCTTC.

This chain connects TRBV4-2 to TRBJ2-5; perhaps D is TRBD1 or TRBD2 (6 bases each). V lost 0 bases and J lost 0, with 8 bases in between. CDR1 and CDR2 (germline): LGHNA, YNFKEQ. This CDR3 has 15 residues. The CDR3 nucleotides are TGTGCCAGCAGCCAAGACGGGGGCTACCAAGAGACCCAGTACTTC. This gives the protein CASSQDGGYQETQYF.

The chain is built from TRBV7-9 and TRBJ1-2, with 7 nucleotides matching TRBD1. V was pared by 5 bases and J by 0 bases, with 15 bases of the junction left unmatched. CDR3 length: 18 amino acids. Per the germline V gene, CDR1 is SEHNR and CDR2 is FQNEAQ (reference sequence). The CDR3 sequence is CASSHTDSTGRTNYGYTF. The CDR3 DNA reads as TGTGCCAGCAGCCATACCGACTCGACAGGGAGAACTAACTATGGCTACACCTTC.

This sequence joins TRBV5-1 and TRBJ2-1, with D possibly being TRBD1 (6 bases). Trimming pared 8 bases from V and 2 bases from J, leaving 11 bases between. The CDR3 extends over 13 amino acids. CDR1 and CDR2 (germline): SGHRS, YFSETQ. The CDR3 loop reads CASKQGPYNEQFF. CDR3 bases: TGCGCCAGTAAACAGGGACCCTACAATGAGCAGTTCTTC.